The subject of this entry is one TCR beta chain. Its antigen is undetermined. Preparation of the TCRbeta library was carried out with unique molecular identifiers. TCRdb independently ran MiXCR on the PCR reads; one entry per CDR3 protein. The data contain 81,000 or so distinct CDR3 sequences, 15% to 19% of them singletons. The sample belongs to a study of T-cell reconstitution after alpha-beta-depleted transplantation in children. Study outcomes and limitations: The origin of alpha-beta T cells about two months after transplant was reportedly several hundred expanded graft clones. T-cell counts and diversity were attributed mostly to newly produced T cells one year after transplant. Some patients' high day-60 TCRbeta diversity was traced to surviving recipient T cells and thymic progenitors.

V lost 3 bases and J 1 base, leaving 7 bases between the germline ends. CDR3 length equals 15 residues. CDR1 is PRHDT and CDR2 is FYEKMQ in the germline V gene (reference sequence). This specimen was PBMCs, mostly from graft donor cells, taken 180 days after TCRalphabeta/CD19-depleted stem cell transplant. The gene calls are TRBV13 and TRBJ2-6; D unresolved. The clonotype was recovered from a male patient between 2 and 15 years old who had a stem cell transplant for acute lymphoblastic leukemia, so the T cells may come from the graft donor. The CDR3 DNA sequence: TGTGCCAGCAGCTTTGGCGGATCTGGGGCCAACGTCCTGACTTTC. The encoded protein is CASSFGGSGANVLTF.